Listed below are T cell receptor beta chains from one sample, sequenced in a study of siplizumab effects on memory and regulatory T cells. The assay was immunoSEQ multiplex PCR, and TCRdb's table has in-frame clones only and misses some. Of some 110,000 clones in the sample, under 95% were seen once. Material for sequencing was CD4+ T cells sorted from blood. The origin of the receptors is a human donor in good health. CDR3s include the opening cysteine and the closing phenylalanine or tryptophan. The order of the fields is D gene, J gene, V gene, CDR3 protein, CDR3 DNA. The D gene is left open where the match is weak.

d_call: TRBD1
j_call: TRBJ1-6
v_call: TRBV30
cdr3_aa: CAWSGGGGSPLHF
cdr3_nt: TGTGCCTGGAGTGGGGGAGGGGGCTCACCCCTCCACTTT

d_call: TRBD2
j_call: TRBJ2-5
v_call: TRBV11-2
cdr3_aa: CASSLVGSGGLETQYF
cdr3_nt: TGTGCCAGCAGCTTAGTTGGTAGCGGGGGGTTGGAGACCCAGTACTTC

d_call: TRBD1
j_call: TRBJ2-4
v_call: TRBV7-9
cdr3_aa: CASSAAQGNIQYF
cdr3_nt: TGTGCCAGCAGCGCTGCACAGGGGAACATTCAGTACTTC

d_call: -
j_call: TRBJ2-2
v_call: TRBV30
cdr3_aa: CAWKRGAGELFF
cdr3_nt: TGTGCCTGGAAAAGAGGGGCCGGGGAGCTGTTTTTT

d_call: -
j_call: TRBJ1-4
v_call: TRBV2
cdr3_aa: CASSANSEKLFF
cdr3_nt: TGTGCCAGCAGTGCAAACAGTGAAAAACTGTTTTTT

d_call: -
j_call: TRBJ1-2
v_call: TRBV5-5
cdr3_aa: CASSGIQGFDGYTF
cdr3_nt: TGTGCCAGCAGCGGTATACAGGGTTTCGATGGCTACACCTTC

d_call: -
j_call: TRBJ2-7
v_call: TRBV5-1
cdr3_aa: CASSFRTGTPYEQYF
cdr3_nt: TGCGCCAGCAGCTTCAGAACCGGGACACCATACGAGCAGTACTTC

d_call: -
j_call: TRBJ1-3
v_call: TRBV30
cdr3_aa: CAWSVKTGFGNTIYF
cdr3_nt: TGTGCCTGGAGTGTCAAGACGGGGTTCGGAAACACCATATATTTT

d_call: -
j_call: TRBJ1-2
v_call: TRBV30
cdr3_aa: CAWRRGLSYGYTF
cdr3_nt: TGTGCCTGGAGGAGGGGTTTGTCCTATGGCTACACCTTC

d_call: TRBD2
j_call: TRBJ2-7
v_call: TRBV6-5
cdr3_aa: CASRGGTSSAYEQYF
cdr3_nt: TGTGCCAGCAGGGGGGGGACTAGCAGTGCCTACGAGCAGTACTTC

d_call: TRBD2
j_call: TRBJ2-7
v_call: TRBV11-2
cdr3_aa: CASSLDLGTSVYEQYF
cdr3_nt: TGTGCCAGCAGCTTAGATTTAGGGACTAGCGTATACGAGCAGTACTTC